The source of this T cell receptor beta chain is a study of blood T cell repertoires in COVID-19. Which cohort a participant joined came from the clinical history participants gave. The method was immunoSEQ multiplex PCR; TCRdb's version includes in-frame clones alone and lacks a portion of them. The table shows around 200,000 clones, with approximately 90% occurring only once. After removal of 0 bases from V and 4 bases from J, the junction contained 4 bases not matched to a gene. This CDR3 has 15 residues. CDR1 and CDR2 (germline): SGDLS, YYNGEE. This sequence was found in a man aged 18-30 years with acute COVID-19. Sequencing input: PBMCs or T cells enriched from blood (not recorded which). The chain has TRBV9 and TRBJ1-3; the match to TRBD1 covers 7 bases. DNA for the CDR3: TGTGCCAGCAGCGTAGGACAGGGTGTAGGAAACACCATATATTTT. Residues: CASSVGQGVGNTIYF.